Listed below are T cell receptor beta chains from one sample, sequenced in a study of cytomegalovirus exposure and HLA in healthy donors. The assay was immunoSEQ multiplex PCR, and TCRdb's table has in-frame clones only and misses some. The sample has 100,000 to 150,000 clones, roughly nine tenths seen once; the top ten hold 1.5% to 2.5%. The sample was PBMCs. These receptors came from a woman aged 18-29 years in good health and CMV-seronegative. Each CDR3 is given with its conserved first and last residue. D genes are given only for firm matches. Clone size appears in some rows only: once, few, many, or a class for an expanded clone.

size: NA; D: NA; V: TRBV7-2; J: TRBJ2-3; DNA: TGTGCCAGCAGCTTCGGCACAGATACGCAGTATTTT; CDR3: CASSFGTDTQYF
size: NA; D: TRBD2; V: TRBV7-9; J: TRBJ2-2; DNA: TGTGCCAGCACACCGTTTGCGGGAGGTAACACCGGGGAGCTGTTTTTT; CDR3: CASTPFAGGNTGELFF
size: few; D: NA; V: TRBV19; J: TRBJ2-7; DNA: TGTGCCAGTAGTAAGGAGGGTATGGCCTACGAGCAGTACTTC; CDR3: CASSKEGMAYEQYF
size: NA; D: TRBD2; V: TRBV4-2; J: TRBJ2-7; DNA: TGTGCCAGCAGCCAAGATTCAGGGGACAGCCTAGCGGGATCCTACTACGAGCAGTACTTC; CDR3: CASSQDSGDSLAGSYYEQYF
size: NA; D: TRBD2; V: TRBV5-4; J: TRBJ2-7; DNA: TGTGCCAGCAGCTTGGCCGGGGGGGAGCAGTACTTC; CDR3: CASSLAGGEQYF
size: NA; D: NA; V: TRBV19; J: TRBJ2-3; DNA: TGTGCCAGTAGTATAGCGAGTAGCGGCATCACAGATACGCAGTATTTT; CDR3: CASSIASSGITDTQYF
size: once; D: TRBD1; V: TRBV28; J: TRBJ1-1; DNA: TGTGCCAGCAGTTTATGGCCGACAGGGGCATCTGAAGCTTTCTTT; CDR3: CASSLWPTGASEAFF
size: once; D: TRBD1; V: TRBV10-3; J: TRBJ2-3; DNA: TGTGCCATCAGTGCAACACCGGACAGGGGGACAGATACGCAGTATTTT; CDR3: CAISATPDRGTDTQYF
size: NA; D: TRBD2; V: TRBV25-1; J: TRBJ2-1; DNA: TGTGCCAGCAGTCTAGCGGGAGGTTACGATGAGCAGTTCTTC; CDR3: CASSLAGGYDEQFF
size: NA; D: NA; V: TRBV29-1; J: TRBJ2-5; DNA: TGCAGCGTGGGCCCCCGGTTTAGAGAGACCCAGTACTTC; CDR3: CSVGPRFRETQYF
size: few; D: NA; V: TRBV28; J: TRBJ1-1; DNA: TGTGCCAGCAGTTCTACAGTGAACACTGAAGCTTTCTTT; CDR3: CASSSTVNTEAFF
size: once; D: TRBD2; V: TRBV4-1; J: TRBJ2-5; DNA: TGCGCCAGCAGCCGGATTATGCGGGAGGGAGGAGAGACCCAGTACTTC; CDR3: CASSRIMREGGETQYF
size: NA; D: NA; V: TRBV20-1; J: TRBJ2-7; DNA: TGCAGTGCCCGCAGGTCCTACGAGCAGTACTTC; CDR3: CSARRSYEQYF
size: NA; D: TRBD2; V: TRBV7-2; J: TRBJ2-7; DNA: TGTGCCAGCAGCTTAGGCGGGACTAGCGTGTACGAGCAGTACTTC; CDR3: CASSLGGTSVYEQYF
size: few; D: TRBD1; V: TRBV11-3; J: TRBJ2-7; DNA: TGTGCCAGCAGCTTTCAGCATCTCGGGACAGGGATTCACGAGCAGTACTTC; CDR3: CASSFQHLGTGIHEQYF
size: once; D: NA; V: TRBV18; J: TRBJ1-1; DNA: TGTGCCAGCTCACCCAGGACACAGAACACTGAAGCTTTCTTT; CDR3: CASSPRTQNTEAFF
size: NA; D: TRBD1; V: TRBV4-1; J: TRBJ2-7; DNA: TGCGCCAGCAGCCAAGTAACACAGGGGTTCTACGAGCAGTACTTC; CDR3: CASSQVTQGFYEQYF
size: NA; D: NA; V: TRBV28; J: TRBJ1-1; DNA: TGTGCCAGCAGTTTAGCTCTAGGACTCACTGAAGCTTTCTTT; CDR3: CASSLALGLTEAFF
size: NA; D: TRBD2; V: TRBV18; J: TRBJ2-1; DNA: TGTGCCAGCTCACTTGGGACTAGCGGGAGTTACAATGAGCAGTTCTTC; CDR3: CASSLGTSGSYNEQFF
size: NA; D: NA; V: TRBV16; J: TRBJ2-2; DNA: TGTGCCAGCAGCTCCCGGACGGGGACCGGGGAGCTGTTTTTT; CDR3: CASSSRTGTGELFF
size: NA; D: NA; V: TRBV25-1; J: TRBJ1-1; DNA: TGTGCCAGCACTCCCCTCCTAGGGGCTGGCACTGAAGCTTTCTTT; CDR3: CASTPLLGAGTEAFF
size: few; D: NA; V: TRBV6-1; J: TRBJ2-1; DNA: TGTGCCAGCAGTGAAGCAGGGGGCTACAATGAGCAGTTCTTC; CDR3: CASSEAGGYNEQFF
size: NA; D: TRBD2; V: TRBV7-9; J: TRBJ2-5; DNA: TGTGCCAGCTGGGGACTAGCGGACCAAGAGACCCAGTACTTC; CDR3: CASWGLADQETQYF
size: NA; D: TRBD2; V: TRBV9; J: TRBJ2-3; DNA: TGTGCCAGCAGCGTTCTAGCGGGGTTTAGCACAGATACGCAGTATTTT; CDR3: CASSVLAGFSTDTQYF
size: NA; D: NA; V: TRBV14; J: TRBJ2-5; DNA: TGTGCCAGCAGCCAAGAGGTCGGAGCGGTCCAAGAGACCCAGTACTTC; CDR3: CASSQEVGAVQETQYF
size: NA; D: TRBD2; V: TRBV28; J: TRBJ2-7; DNA: TGTGCCAGCAGTTTATTGGCTAGCGGGAGCTTAGAGGAGCAGTACTTC; CDR3: CASSLLASGSLEEQYF
size: NA; D: NA; V: TRBV27; J: TRBJ2-7; DNA: TGTGCCAGCAGTCAGCCGGGGCAGTACTTC; CDR3: CASSQPGQYF
size: NA; D: NA; V: TRBV4-1; J: TRBJ2-1; DNA: TGCGCCAGCAGCCCCCCAGTTGTGGGCCTTAATAACTACAATGAGCAGTTCTTC; CDR3: CASSPPVVGLNNYNEQFF
size: once; D: TRBD2; V: TRBV7-7; J: TRBJ2-7; DNA: TGTGCTAGCAGCCCGATTGGACTAGTCGAAGAGCAGTACTTC; CDR3: CASSPIGLVEEQYF
size: NA; D: TRBD2; V: TRBV5-4; J: TRBJ2-7; DNA: TGTGCCAGCACCCGGGGGGGCGGAAACGAGCAGTACTTC; CDR3: CASTRGGGNEQYF
size: once; D: TRBD1; V: TRBV11-1; J: TRBJ2-1; DNA: TGTGCCAGCAGCTCCCAGACCGGGACAGGACCCTACAATGAGCAGTTCTTC; CDR3: CASSSQTGTGPYNEQFF
size: NA; D: TRBD1; V: TRBV5-1; J: TRBJ1-1; DNA: TGCGCCAGCAGCTTGGAAGGACAGGAGAACACTGAAGCTTTCTTT; CDR3: CASSLEGQENTEAFF
size: NA; D: NA; V: TRBV20-1; J: TRBJ2-5; DNA: TGCAGTGCTAGCACTGCGGAGACCCAGTACTTC; CDR3: CSASTAETQYF
size: NA; D: NA; V: TRBV4-2; J: TRBJ2-3; DNA: TGTGCCAGCAGCCCTGGGACTTACACAGATACGCAGTATTTT; CDR3: CASSPGTYTDTQYF
size: NA; D: NA; V: TRBV6-5; J: TRBJ1-1; DNA: TGTGCCAGCAGCCTACAGGCCACGAACACTGAAGCTTTCTTT; CDR3: CASSLQATNTEAFF